This TCR beta chain comes out of a study of OX40 agonist ivuxolimab in advanced cancers. Turning to the study itself: Allowance was made for prior anti-PD-1, anti-PD-L1 or anti-CTLA-4 therapy, and 40% to 45% had some.

Libraries were prepared by immunoSEQ multiplex PCR; TCRdb keeps only in-frame clonotypes and omits some of them. The sample includes some 50,000 clones, 80% to 90% seen only once; the top ten take 2.6%. This clone has a single count. V was trimmed by 2 bases and J by 1 base, leaving 10 bases between them. The CDR3 consists of 15 residues. Germline CDR1 MNHEY, CDR2 SVGAGI. The sequences come from CD4+ or CD8+ T cells sorted from blood, collected in a trial of the OX40 agonist ivuxolimab. The TCR sequence derives from an adult with an advanced solid tumor such as melanoma, head and neck, liver or kidney cancer. This chain connects TRBV6-5 to TRBJ2-3; perhaps TRBD1 as D (6 bases). CDR3 DNA: TGTGCCAGCAGTTACGTCGCAGGGGGCACAGATACGCAGTATTTT. Translated: CASSYVAGGTDTQYF.